The clone carrying this T cell receptor beta chain was seen a handful of times. Its antigen is currently unknown. The sample originates from a study of Ad26.COV2.S vaccination and SARS-CoV-2 variants. The CDR3 has 16 residues. CDR1 and CDR2 from the germline V gene are MNHEY and SMNVEV (reference sequence). V was trimmed by 5 bases and J by 3 bases, leaving 17 bases between them. Assay: immunoSEQ multiplex PCR; the TCRdb copy retains only in-frame clones and omits some. Altogether approximately 350,000 clones are present, around 87% being singletons, with the ten largest covering about 3.5%. Specified treatment: 19 received Ad26.COV2.S at low or high dose, single or two shots; 5 received placebo; per-sample allocation not given. Samples analyzed were those drawn on day 63 after the first vaccine or placebo injection. Vaccination employed an Ad26 vector expressing the Wuhan-strain SARS-CoV-2 spike. The study, taken as a whole, reports: Vaccine recipients and placebo recipients showed similar non-spike TCR breadth.

V gene TRBV27 combines with J gene TRBJ1-3; D may be TRBD1 (6 bases). This TCR came from a person between 18 and 65 years old who received the Ad26.COV2.S COVID-19 vaccine or a placebo. The input for sequencing was peripheral blood, taken in a trial of Ad26.COV2.S vaccine versus placebo. The chain's CDR3 is CASSVGREGDGNTIYF. Here the CDR3 DNA reads TGTGCCAGCAGTGTCGGAAGGGAGGGGGATGGAAACACCATATATTTT.